A selection of T cell receptor beta chains follows, all from one sample in a study of metastatic and nonmetastatic thyroid tumors. TCRdb ran MiXCR on the PCR reads. The data hold 20,000 to 25,000 clones, with approximately 20% observed a single time. Material for sequencing was adjacent normal tissue. The receptors shown here come from a female donor with papillary thyroid cancer or a benign thyroid nodule (not recorded which). Some clones in this sample may be carry-over from other donors' samples. The CDR3 runs from the conserved cysteine through the conserved F or W. The order of the fields is CDR3 DNA, CDR3 protein, V gene, J gene, D gene, CDR3 length, clone size. A D gene is named only where the DNA matches it firmly. Rows may omit the clone size; those that give it use once, few, many or a size class.

cdr3_nt: TGTGCCAGCAGCACCACAGTCTCTGGAAACACCATATATTTT
cdr3_aa: CASSTTVSGNTIYF
v_call: TRBV7-6
j_call: TRBJ1-3
d_call: .
cdr3_length: 14
clone_size: .

cdr3_nt: TGTGCCAGCAGCCAGGGGGTGAGCACAGATACGCAGTATTTT
cdr3_aa: CASSQGVSTDTQYF
v_call: TRBV7-6
j_call: TRBJ2-3
d_call: TRBD1
cdr3_length: 14
clone_size: .

cdr3_nt: TGTGCCAGCAGTGTTGTGGAGGGCAACGAGCAGTACTTC
cdr3_aa: CASSVVEGNEQYF
v_call: TRBV6-1
j_call: TRBJ2-7
d_call: .
cdr3_length: 13
clone_size: .

cdr3_nt: TGTGCCAGCAGCTTGGCAGGAGCGGGAACAGATACGCAGTATTTT
cdr3_aa: CASSLAGAGTDTQYF
v_call: TRBV5-6
j_call: TRBJ2-3
d_call: TRBD2
cdr3_length: 15
clone_size: many

cdr3_nt: TGCGCCAGCAGTTCCTACAGTTGTTTCGGTGGTACTGAAGCTTTCTTT
cdr3_aa: CASSSYSCFGGTEAFF
v_call: TRBV10-2
j_call: TRBJ1-1
d_call: .
cdr3_length: 16
clone_size: few

cdr3_nt: TGTGCCAGCAGCCAAGATTTTGGCAGGGGAGGCCAGCCCCAGCATTTT
cdr3_aa: CASSQDFGRGGQPQHF
v_call: TRBV3-1
j_call: TRBJ1-5
d_call: .
cdr3_length: 16
clone_size: .

cdr3_nt: TGTGCCAGCAGGTACCAGGACTACTCTGGAAACACCATATATTTT
cdr3_aa: CASRYQDYSGNTIYF
v_call: TRBV2
j_call: TRBJ1-3
d_call: .
cdr3_length: 15
clone_size: .

cdr3_nt: TGCGCCAGCAGCTTCGGGACAGGGGGCACAGATACGCAGTATTTT
cdr3_aa: CASSFGTGGTDTQYF
v_call: TRBV5-1
j_call: TRBJ2-3
d_call: TRBD1
cdr3_length: 15
clone_size: many

cdr3_nt: TGTGCCAGCAGCTTGAAGGGCAGGGGGCTATACTCCTATAATTCACCCCTCCACTTT
cdr3_aa: CASSLKGRGLYSYNSPLHF
v_call: TRBV5-6
j_call: TRBJ1-6
d_call: TRBD1
cdr3_length: 19
clone_size: .

cdr3_nt: TGTGCCAGCAGTTTAGACAGGGTCTCCTACGAGCAGTACTTC
cdr3_aa: CASSLDRVSYEQYF
v_call: TRBV28
j_call: TRBJ2-7
d_call: TRBD1
cdr3_length: 14
clone_size: medium-sized

cdr3_nt: TGTGCCAGCAGCCGATGGCGGACTCAGGGGGCAGATACGCAGTATTTT
cdr3_aa: CASSRWRTQGADTQYF
v_call: TRBV3-1
j_call: TRBJ2-3
d_call: TRBD1
cdr3_length: 16
clone_size: many

cdr3_nt: TGTGCCAGCAGCCACAGGGGTCGACCAACCAAAGAGACCCAGTACTTC
cdr3_aa: CASSHRGRPTKETQYF
v_call: TRBV3-1
j_call: TRBJ2-5
d_call: .
cdr3_length: 16
clone_size: many

cdr3_nt: TGTGCCATCAGTCCGGGACAGGGACGACAGCCCCAGCATTTT
cdr3_aa: CAISPGQGRQPQHF
v_call: TRBV10-3
j_call: TRBJ1-5
d_call: TRBD1
cdr3_length: 14
clone_size: medium-sized

cdr3_nt: TGTGCCAGCATTCAGCTAGCGGGATCTTACAATGAGCAGTTCTTC
cdr3_aa: CASIQLAGSYNEQFF
v_call: TRBV12-3/TRBV12-4
j_call: TRBJ2-1
d_call: TRBD2
cdr3_length: 15
clone_size: .